This entry lists 14 T cell receptor beta chains sequenced from one sample in a study of cytomegalovirus exposure and HLA in healthy donors. With 60 Vbeta and 13 Jbeta primers, the PCR was carried out. The protocol was immunoSEQ multiplex PCR, while the TCRdb copy is restricted to in-frame clones and leaves out a portion. This repertoire shows about 98,000 clones, about 69% found once; its top ten account for less than 5%. The sequenced sample was PBMCs. These receptors were obtained from a human donor in good health.

This chain joins TRBV5-6 and TRBJ2-5; 7 bases line up with TRBD2. The assigned J gene may be wrong: the sequence end matches TRBJ2-7 better. Germline V gene lookup returns CDR1 SGHDT and CDR2 YYEEEE. CDR3 size: 16 residues. CDR3 loop: CASSLGGRALSYEQYF. CDR3 DNA sequence: TGTGCCAGCAGCTTGGGGGGGAGGGCCTTATCCTACGAGCAGTACTTC.

This clone was seen only once. The CDR3 bases are TGTGCCAGTAGTATAGAGGGCGGGAGGACCTACGAGCAGTACTTC. Translation gives CASSIEGGRTYEQYF. The gene calls are TRBV19 and TRBJ2-7, with 8 bases lining up with TRBD2. V lost 0 bases and J lost 2; bases outside the gene matches: 3. The CDR3 has 15 amino acids. Germline V lookup: CDR1 LNHDA, CDR2 SQIVND (reference sequence).

The V gene is TRBV27, the J gene TRBJ1-2; D ambiguous. The V gene's germline CDR1 is MNHEY and CDR2 SMNVEV (reference sequence). The CDR3 sequence is 13 residues long. The V end was cut by 6 bases, the J end by 4 bases, with 12 bases between. CDR3 DNA: TGTGCCAGCAGCTACACCTCGGGCTATGGCTACACCTTC. Protein: CASSYTSGYGYTF.

V and J are TRBV7-2 and TRBJ2-3; TRBD1 might be the D (6 bases). Germline V lookup: CDR1 SGHTA, CDR2 FQGNSA. Trimming pared 5 bases from V and 4 bases from J, leaving 16 bases between. The CDR3 has 15 residues. CDR3 loop: CASSRGGGFADTQYF. Written as DNA, the CDR3 is TGTGCCAGCAGCCGAGGGGGTGGGTTCGCAGATACGCAGTATTTT. Drawing the rest from reference TRBV7-2 and TRBJ2-3, the complete variable domain is GAGVSQSPSNKVTEKGKDVELRCDPISGHTALYWYRQSLGQGLEFLIYFQGNSAPDKSGLPSDRFSAERTGGSVSTLTIQRTQQEDSAVYLCASSRGGGFADTQYFGPGTRLTVL.

The V call is TRBV19, the J call TRBJ1-2, with D maybe TRBD1 (5 bases). V lost 7 bases and J lost 4, with 19 bases in between. Germline loops: CDR1 LNHDA, CDR2 SQIVND (reference sequence). This CDR3 is built from 15 residues. The CDR3 region is CASNPPQLGGYGYTF. The CDR3 DNA reads TGTGCCAGTAACCCACCTCAGCTGGGGGGCTATGGCTACACCTTC.

The rearrangement uses TRBV5-1 and TRBJ2-7; 8 nucleotides align to TRBD2. This CDR3 region has 14 residues. Germline values: CDR1 SGHRS, CDR2 YFSETQ. The V gene end was trimmed by 5 bases and the J gene end by 3 bases; junction bases not matched to a gene: 7. The CDR3 DNA sequence: TGCGCCAGCAGTTCCGGGACTAGGAGCTACGAGCAGTACTTC. This sequence encodes CASSSGTRSYEQYF.

This clone was recorded only once. The J gene is TRBJ2-1, the V gene TRBV19, with a tentative D call TRBD2 (5 bases). Germline values: CDR1 LNHDA, CDR2 SQIVND (reference sequence). The V and J ends lost 6 bases and 6 bases respectively, with 12 bases between them. CDR3 length: 13 amino acids. In DNA, the CDR3 is TGTGCCAGTAGCCACCGGGGTGGCAATGAGCAGTTCTTC. Its translation is CASSHRGGNEQFF.

This sequence joins TRBV12-5 and TRBJ2-5; 7 bases match TRBD2. Unmatched junction bases numbered 2, after V lost 3 bases and J lost 4 bases. Germline loops: CDR1 LGHNT, CDR2 FRNRAP. CDR3 length: 13 amino acids. CDR3 protein: CASGFGRGETQYF. CDR3 nucleotides: TGTGCTAGTGGTTTTGGGAGGGGAGAGACCCAGTACTTC.

The rearrangement uses TRBV6-1 and TRBJ1-2; 9 nucleotides align to TRBD1. The germline V gene encodes CDR1 MNHNS and CDR2 SASEGT. Trimming removed 0 bases from V and 7 bases from J; junction bases left unmatched: 6. This CDR3 spans 15 amino acids. This CDR3 reads CASSEATGGMFGYTF. As DNA, the CDR3 is TGTGCCAGCAGTGAAGCGACAGGGGGGATGTTTGGCTACACCTTC.

This chain uses TRBV6-4 with TRBJ1-5; 9 nucleotides match TRBD1. Germline CDR1 reads MRHNA; CDR2 reads SNTAGT. Trimming cost V 2 bases and J 3 bases; bases outside gene matches: 8. The CDR3 consists of 17 residues. CDR3 in DNA: TGTGCCAGCAGTGACGGCGGGACAGGGAAAGACAATCAGCCCCAGCATTTT. This translates into CASSDGGTGKDNQPQHF.

The rearrangement joins TRBV7-8 to TRBJ2-6, with 7 bases matching TRBD1. After removal of 1 base from V and 4 bases from J, the junction contained 4 bases not matched to a gene. The CDR3 covers 16 residues. CDR1 and CDR2 from the germline V gene are SGHVS and FQNEAQ. CDR3 loop: CASSLGDRVGANVLTF. CDR3 DNA: TGTGCCAGCAGCTTAGGAGACAGGGTCGGGGCCAACGTCCTGACTTTC.

The V call is TRBV7-8, the J call TRBJ2-1; 10 positions match TRBD1. J lost 3 bases, V lost 5 bases, and 4 bases had no gene match. The CDR3 is made up of 15 amino acids. Germline V gene sequence: CDR1 SGHVS, CDR2 FQNEAQ. The CDR3 DNA sequence: TGTGCCAGCAGCGCAGGACAGGGGGGCTACAATGAGCAGTTCTTC. Protein sequence: CASSAGQGGYNEQFF. The full variable domain, rest sourced from reference TRBV7-8 and TRBJ2-1, is GAGVSQSPRYKVAKRGQDVALRCDPISGHVSLFWYQQALGQGPEFLTYFQNEAQLDKSGLPSDRFFAERPEGSVSTLKIQRTQQEDSAVYLCASSAGQGGYNEQFFGPGTRLTVL.

The rearrangement joins TRBV19 to TRBJ1-5; unclear D gene. CDR1 and CDR2 from the germline V gene are LNHDA and SQIVND (reference sequence). V was pared by 6 bases and J by 0 bases, with 12 bases between. This CDR3 has 15 residues. CDR3 loop: CASRAVYYSNQPQHF. In DNA, the CDR3 is TGTGCCAGTAGGGCAGTCTACTATAGCAATCAGCCCCAGCATTTT.

This clone was seen a single time. The genes are TRBV6-5 and TRBJ2-1; tentatively, D is TRBD2 (6 bases). CDR1 and CDR2 from the germline V gene are MNHEY and SVGAGI. The CDR3 totals 11 residues. Trimming removed 5 bases from V and 10 bases from J, with 9 bases in between. CDR3 protein: CASSQGLEQFF. The CDR3 coding sequence is TGTGCCAGCAGTCAAGGACTAGAGCAGTTCTTC.